Following are 30 T cell receptor beta chains from one sample sequenced in a study of metastatic and nonmetastatic thyroid tumors. Ahead of thyroid surgery, no patient had received treatment of any kind. TCRdb re-analyzed the PCR reads using MiXCR. In the table there are around 28,000 clones, around 15% of which are singletons. Material: blood. All receptors derive from a female donor with papillary thyroid cancer or a benign thyroid nodule (not recorded which). Some clones in this sample may be carry-over from other donors' samples.

For this clone: This could be a read error, since a much larger clone is one nucleotide away. V usage is TRBV7-7 and J usage is TRBJ2-1, with D perhaps matching TRBD2 (7 bases). This CDR3 spans 14 amino acids. Germline V CDR1 and CDR2: SSHAT, FNYEAQ (reference sequence). The CDR3 bases are TGTGCTAGCAGCTTAGATGCGGGGGCAGTTGAGCAGTTCTTC. Amino acid sequence: CASSLDAGAVEQFF.

Details on this clone: A much bigger clone sits one base away, suggesting this may be a read error. The sample carries other DNA sequences with the same CDR3. The chain recombines TRBV7-9 with TRBJ1-2; D is uncertain. V lost 5 bases and J 4 bases, leaving 17 bases between the germline ends. Germline CDR1 SEHNR, CDR2 FQNEAQ (reference sequence). This CDR3 is 15 amino acids long. The CDR3 reads CASSLLSYDPYGYTF. Written as DNA, the CDR3 is TGTGCCAGCAGCCTACTCTCTTACGATCCCTATGGCTACACCTTC.

This clone turned up a few times. Just one base apart from a much larger clone, this may be a read error. The chain has TRBV12-3 or TRBV12-4 and TRBJ2-1; D remains ambiguous. Trimming took off 7 bases at V and 7 bases at J, with 11 bases between the two ends. The CDR3 covers 12 residues. CDR3 coding DNA: TGTGCCAGCAACCGCCAGGTGAATGAGCAGTTCTTC. Translation gives CASNRQVNEQFF.

This clone has more than one count but fewer than ten. The chain couples TRBV18 to TRBJ1-2, with 11 bases identical to TRBD1. V shed 3 bases, J shed 7 bases, and the junction held 4 bases outside the gene matches. The CDR3 is 14 amino acids. Looked up from germline, CDR1 is KGHSH and CDR2 is LQKENI. This CDR3 is CASSPGTGGRGYTF. The CDR3 bases are TGTGCCAGCTCACCGGGGACAGGGGGACGTGGCTACACCTTC. Full variable domain (outside the CDR3, taken from reference TRBV18 and TRBJ1-2): NAGVMQNPRHLVRRRGQEARLRCSPMKGHSHVYWYRQLPEEGLKFMVYLQKENIIDESGMPKERFSAEFPKEGPSILRIQQVVRGDSAAYFCASSPGTGGRGYTFGSGTRLTVV.

In its sample, this clone was seen a few times. The chain uses TRBV2 and TRBJ2-5, with 7 bases that match TRBD1. The CDR3 totals 14 residues. J lost 5 bases, V lost 4 bases, and 7 bases had no gene match. Germline CDR1 reads SNHLY; CDR2 reads FYNNEI. CDR3 nucleotide sequence: TGTGCCAGCAGTGGGACAGGTTCGGGGGAGACCCAGTACTTC. Translating gives CASSGTGSGETQYF.

In this sample, this clone turned up many times. This sequence joins TRBV9 and TRBJ1-5; 9 bases align to TRBD1. After removal of 3 bases from V and 0 bases from J, the junction contained 4 bases not matched to a gene. The CDR3 contains 16 residues. Germline loops: CDR1 SGDLS, CDR2 YYNGEE. The CDR3 region has the DNA TGTGCCAGCAGCGCGGGACAGGGCCATAGCAATCAGCCCCAGCATTTT. Translating gives CASSAGQGHSNQPQHF.

V usage is TRBV10-3 and J usage is TRBJ1-5; D uncertain. The CDR3 is made up of 14 amino acids. Germline V gene sequence: CDR1 ENHRY, CDR2 SYGVKD. Trimming stripped 11 bases from V and 0 bases from J, with 14 bases between. The CDR3 DNA sequence: TGTGCCTCAGATACAGCCGATAGCAATCAGCCCCAGCATTTT. It specifies CASDTADSNQPQHF.

This clone was counted at least ten times. The chain joins TRBV6-1 to TRBJ2-2; the match to TRBD1 covers 8 bases. This CDR3 has 13 residues. V was pared by 6 bases and J by 7 bases, with 4 bases of the junction left unmatched. In germline, CDR1 is MNHNS, CDR2 SASEGT. This chain's CDR3 is CASRQGVNGELFF. CDR3 bases: TGTGCCAGCAGACAGGGGGTGAACGGGGAGCTGTTTTTT.

The sample holds a few counts of this clone. The V gene is TRBV28, the J gene TRBJ2-3, with TRBD2 as a possible D gene (6 bases). V was shortened by 7 bases and J by 7 bases, with 18 bases between the two germline ends. In germline, CDR1 is MDHEN, CDR2 SYDVKM. This CDR3 comprises 14 residues. In DNA form, the CDR3 reads TGTGCCAGCAATCTAGCGAACACTCGGTATACGCAGTATTTT. Amino acids: CASNLANTRYTQYF.

This clone was counted ten times or more. V and J are TRBV12-3 or TRBV12-4 and TRBJ1-1; maybe TRBD1 (6 bases). This CDR3 is 14 amino acids long. The V and J ends lost 9 bases and 6 bases respectively, with 20 bases between them. Written as DNA, the CDR3 is TGTGCCAGTCTAAATCGGGGGGGCTCGGCTGAAGCTTTCTTT. Translated, it gives CASLNRGGSAEAFF.

Many counts were recorded for this clone. This sequence may be a read error, since a much larger clone differs from it by one base. The identical CDR3 is also encoded by other nucleotide sequences in the sample. V usage is TRBV7-9 and J usage is TRBJ2-7, with a possible D match to TRBD2 (7 bases). This CDR3 is built from 13 residues. Germline lookup yields CDR1 SEHNR and CDR2 FQNEAQ (reference sequence). V dropped 8 bases and J dropped 5 bases, with 16 bases sitting between them. The CDR3 DNA reads as TGTGCCAGCGGCGGGACGGGGGGCGACGAGCAGTACTTC. It specifies CASGGTGGDEQYF.

This clone was counted a few times. CDR3 protein: CAIRLRGGDEKLFF. In nucleotides, the CDR3 is TGTGCCATCAGACTAAGGGGGGGGGATGAAAAACTGTTTTTT. The chain joins TRBV28 to TRBJ1-4; maybe TRBD1 (6 bases). CDR1 MDHEN and CDR2 SYDVKM come from the germline V gene. This CDR3 comprises 14 residues. The V and J ends lost 10 bases and 6 bases respectively, with 18 bases between them.

This clone was seen repeatedly, ten times or more. The chain uses TRBV19 and TRBJ1-5; D is undetermined. This CDR3 has 15 amino acids. The germline CDR1 and CDR2 sequences are LNHDA and SQIVND (reference sequence). V was shortened by 3 bases and J by 5 bases, with 14 bases between the two germline ends. The CDR3 DNA follows: TGTGCCAGTAGTATTTTCTGGGAATCCCATCAGCCCCAGCATTTT. It is translated as CASSIFWESHQPQHF.

In the case of this clone: A read error may produce the germline difference seen at one junction end. The chain carries TRBV4-1 and TRBJ1-2, with D possibly TRBD1 on 5 matching bases. Per the germline V gene, CDR1 is MGHRA and CDR2 is YSYEKL. The CDR3 spans 13 residues. The chain's CDR3 is CACSADSGYGFTF. CDR3 coding DNA: TGCGCCTGCAGCGCCGACAGTGGCTATGGCTTCACCTTC.

This clone came up once. This chain joins TRBV7-6 and TRBJ2-7, with a weak D call TRBD2 (7 bases). The CDR3 is 15 amino acids. Looked up from germline, CDR1 is SGHVS and CDR2 is FNYEAQ. Trimming left V 5 bases short and J 10 bases short, with 24 bases between. The CDR3 region is CASSRDPGAGESQYF. The CDR3 DNA is TGTGCCAGCAGCCGAGACCCGGGGGCGGGAGAATCCCAGTACTTC.

This clone was seen ten or more times. This chain joins TRBV11-3 and TRBJ2-7; no clear D gene. CDR3 length: 13 residues. Germline CDR1 reads SGHNT; CDR2 reads YENEEA. Trimming left V 0 bases short and J 6 bases short, with 9 bases between. The CDR3 nucleotides read TGTGCCAGCAGCTTAGATGGGTGGGTCGAGCAGTACTTC. Amino acid sequence: CASSLDGWVEQYF.

This clone was seen many times. V is TRBV30 and J is TRBJ1-6, with D unresolved. Germline V lookup: CDR1 GTSNPN, CDR2 SVGIG (reference sequence). Trimming shortened V by 1 base and J by 8 bases, and 6 bases separated the two germline ends. The CDR3 length is 12 residues. The CDR3 is CAWSGPYSPLHF. Here the CDR3 DNA reads TGTGCCTGGAGTGGCCCGTATTCACCCCTCCACTTT.

This clone was seen more than once but under ten times. The chain is built from TRBV20-1 and TRBJ2-2, with 11 bases matching TRBD2. This CDR3 contains 17 residues. J gave up 5 bases and V 0 bases, and 8 bases lay outside the gene matches. CDR1 and CDR2 from the germline V gene are DFQATT and SNEGSKA (reference sequence). The CDR3 protein is CSARDVAGGVDTGELFF. The CDR3 coding sequence is TGCAGTGCTAGAGATGTAGCGGGAGGGGTTGATACCGGGGAGCTGTTTTTT.

There are many counts of this clone. This chain links TRBV30 with TRBJ1-1; no firm D call. Germline V CDR1 and CDR2: GTSNPN, SVGIG (reference sequence). The CDR3 covers 13 residues. V was shortened by 2 bases and J by 3 bases, with 10 bases between the two germline ends. The CDR3 DNA reads as TGTGCCTGGAGTAGGGAGAAGGACACTGAAGCTTTCTTT. This encodes CAWSREKDTEAFF.

This clone was seen a few times. This chain uses TRBV10-2 with TRBJ1-5; D is possibly TRBD1 (5 bases). The CDR3 runs 13 residues. V lost 8 bases, J lost 3 bases, and 11 bases lay in between. Germline CDR1 is WSHSY and CDR2 is SAAADI. The CDR3 region has the DNA TGCGCCAGCCAGGACAACTTCAATCAGCCCCAGCATTTT. Translating gives CASQDNFNQPQHF.

The rearrangement links TRBV11-2 to TRBJ2-3, with D tentatively TRBD2 (6 bases). There are 17 residues in the CDR3. The V gene lost 1 base and the J gene lost 3 bases, with 17 bases spanning the gap. Germline V gives CDR1 SGHAT, CDR2 FQNNGV. DNA of the CDR3: TGTGCCAGCAGCTTAGGAAGGGTCGGGAGAGGGACAGATACGCAGTATTTT. It codes for CASSLGRVGRGTDTQYF. Together with reference TRBV11-2 and TRBJ2-3, the CDR3 gives the full variable domain: EAGVAQSPRYKIIEKRQSVAFWCNPISGHATLYWYQQILGQGPKLLIQFQNNGVVDDSQLPKDRFSAERLKGVDSTLKIQPAKLEDSAVYLCASSLGRVGRGTDTQYFGPGTRLTVL.

The rearrangement links TRBV2 to TRBJ2-3; TRBD2 matches at 7 bases. The CDR3 is 15 residues long. J lost 5 bases, V lost 6 bases, and 11 bases had no gene match. Per germline, CDR1 SNHLY and CDR2 FYNNEI. CDR3 protein: CASRLGLSGVDTQYF. In nucleotides, the CDR3 is TGTGCCAGCAGATTGGGACTATCGGGTGTAGATACGCAGTATTTT.

This clone is labeled as medium-sized. The chain uses TRBV28 and TRBJ1-6; possible D gene TRBD1, 5 bases. Germline V gives CDR1 MDHEN, CDR2 SYDVKM. The V gene lost 6 bases and the J gene lost 12 bases, with 18 bases spanning the gap. CDR3 length: 14 amino acids. The CDR3 bases are TGTGCCAGCAGCTCGAGGGCAGGGAATAGACCCCTCCACTTT. It codes for CASSSRAGNRPLHF.

This clone has ten or more counts. This chain links TRBV18 with TRBJ1-4; no clear D. Germline CDR1 KGHSH, CDR2 LQKENI. V lost 6 bases and J 8 bases, leaving 13 bases between the germline ends. The CDR3 is 13 amino acids. CDR3 loop: CASSPVVGEKLFF. CDR3 coding DNA: TGTGCCAGCTCCCCCGTGGTCGGCGAAAAACTGTTTTTT.

This clone was counted at least ten times. The rearrangement joins TRBV20-1 to TRBJ2-6; perhaps TRBD1 as D (6 bases). V lost 1 base and J lost 0, with 7 bases in between. CDR3 size: 15 residues. The germline CDR1 and CDR2 sequences are DFQATT and SNEGSKA (reference sequence). The CDR3 region is CSARVGGSGANVLTF. For the CDR3, the DNA is TGCAGTGCTAGAGTAGGGGGCTCTGGGGCCAACGTCCTGACTTTC.

This clone was observed a few times. A much larger clone sits a single nucleotide away, making a read error possible. This CDR3 is also generated by other DNA sequences in the sample. The rearrangement joins TRBV5-1 to TRBJ1-1; D remains ambiguous. Germline assignment: CDR1 SGHRS and CDR2 YFSETQ. The CDR3 spans 17 residues. The CDR3 loop reads CASSLAGWAGDNTEAFF. The CDR3 DNA follows: TGCGCCAGCAGCTTGGCCGGGTGGGCAGGCGATAACACTGAAGCCTTCTTT.

J is TRBJ1-2 and V is TRBV6-5; weak D call: TRBD1 (5 bases). The CDR3 is 13 amino acids. Germline CDR1 is MNHEY and CDR2 is SVGAGI. With 4 bases removed from V and 4 bases from J, the gap between germline ends came to 10 bases. The CDR3 here is CASSSGALYGYTF. The DNA for the CDR3 is TGTGCCAGCAGTTCCGGGGCCCTCTATGGCTACACCTTC.

The rearrangement joins TRBV20-1 to TRBJ2-2; 9 nucleotides line up with TRBD1. Germline V lookup: CDR1 DFQATT, CDR2 SNEGSKA (reference sequence). V gave up 6 bases and J gave up 5 bases; unmatched junction bases: 10. CDR3 size: 15 residues. CDR3 amino acids: CSARRDRVFTGELFF. The CDR3 DNA reads TGCAGTGCCAGACGGGACAGGGTGTTTACCGGGGAGCTGTTTTTT.

This clone was seen more than once but under ten times. The chain has TRBV2 and TRBJ2-3; 12 nucleotides agree with TRBD1. Germline V gives CDR1 SNHLY, CDR2 FYNNEI. The CDR3 length is 15 residues. Trimming at V came to 6 bases and at J to 5 bases, leaving 6 bases not matched to a gene. Here the CDR3 reads CASRGDRGRLDTQYF. The CDR3 bases are TGTGCCAGCAGGGGGGACAGGGGGCGCTTAGATACGCAGTATTTT.

This clone came up many times. This may come from a read error, since a much larger clone is one base off. The sample contains more than one DNA sequence encoding this CDR3. V gene TRBV6-1 combines with J gene TRBJ1-4; 10 bases align to TRBD1. The CDR3 runs to 17 residues. CDR1 is MNHNS and CDR2 is SASEGT in the germline V gene. The CDR3 bases are TGTGCCAGCAGCGAAGCCCGGACAGGGGGGGAGTGGGAAAAACTGTTTTTT. Protein: CASSEARTGGEWEKLFF.